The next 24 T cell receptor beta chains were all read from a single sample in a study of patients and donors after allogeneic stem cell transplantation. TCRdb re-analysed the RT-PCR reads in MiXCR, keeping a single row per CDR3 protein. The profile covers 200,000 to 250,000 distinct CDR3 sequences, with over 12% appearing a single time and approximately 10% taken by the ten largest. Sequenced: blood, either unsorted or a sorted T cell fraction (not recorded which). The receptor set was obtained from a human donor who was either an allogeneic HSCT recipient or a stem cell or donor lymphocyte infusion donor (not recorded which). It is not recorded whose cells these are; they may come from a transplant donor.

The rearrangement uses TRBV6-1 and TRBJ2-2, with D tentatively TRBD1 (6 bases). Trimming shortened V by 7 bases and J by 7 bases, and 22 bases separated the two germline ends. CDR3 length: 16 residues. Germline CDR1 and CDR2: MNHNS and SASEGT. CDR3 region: CASTHPERKGGGELFF. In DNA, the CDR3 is TGTGCCAGCACACACCCAGAACGGAAAGGGGGCGGGGAGCTGTTTTTT.

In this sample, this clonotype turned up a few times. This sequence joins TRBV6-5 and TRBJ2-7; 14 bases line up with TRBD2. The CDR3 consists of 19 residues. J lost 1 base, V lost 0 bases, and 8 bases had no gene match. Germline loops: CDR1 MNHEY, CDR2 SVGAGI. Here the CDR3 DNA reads TGTGCCAGCAGTTACTCTATGACTAGCGGGAGGGGTCGATCCTACGAGCAGTACTTC. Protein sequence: CASSYSMTSGRGRSYEQYF.

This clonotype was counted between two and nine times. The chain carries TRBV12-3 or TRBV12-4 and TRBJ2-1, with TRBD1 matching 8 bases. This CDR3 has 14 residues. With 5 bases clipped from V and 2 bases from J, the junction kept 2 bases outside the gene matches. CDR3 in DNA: TGTGCCAGCAGTGACAGGGGAACCTACAATGAGCAGTTCTTC. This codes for CASSDRGTYNEQFF.

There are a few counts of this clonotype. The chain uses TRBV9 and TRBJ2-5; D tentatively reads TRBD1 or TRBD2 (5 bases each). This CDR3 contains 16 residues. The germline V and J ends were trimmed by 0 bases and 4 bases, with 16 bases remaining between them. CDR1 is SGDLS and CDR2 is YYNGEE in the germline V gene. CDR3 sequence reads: CASSVDPGSQGETQYF. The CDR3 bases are TGTGCCAGCAGCGTAGACCCGGGGTCTCAGGGAGAGACCCAGTACTTC.

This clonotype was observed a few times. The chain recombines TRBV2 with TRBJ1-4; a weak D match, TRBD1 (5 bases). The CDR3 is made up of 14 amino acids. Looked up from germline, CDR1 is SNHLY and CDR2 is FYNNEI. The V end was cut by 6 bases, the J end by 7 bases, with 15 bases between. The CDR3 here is CASSRDVKGEKLFF. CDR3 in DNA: TGTGCCAGCAGCCGGGACGTAAAGGGTGAAAAACTGTTTTTT.

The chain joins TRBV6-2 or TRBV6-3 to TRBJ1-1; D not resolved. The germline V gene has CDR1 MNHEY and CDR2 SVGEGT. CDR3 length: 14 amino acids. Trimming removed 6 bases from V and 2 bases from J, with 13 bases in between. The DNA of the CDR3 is TGTGCCAGCAGGCCCAAGCCTTTTAACACTGAAGCTTTCTTT. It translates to CASRPKPFNTEAFF.

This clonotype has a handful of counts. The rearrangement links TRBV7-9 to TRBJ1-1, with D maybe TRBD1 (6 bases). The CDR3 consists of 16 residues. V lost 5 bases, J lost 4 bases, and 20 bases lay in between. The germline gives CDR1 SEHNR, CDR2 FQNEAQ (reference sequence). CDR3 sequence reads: CASSSPLNREGTEAFF. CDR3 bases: TGTGCCAGCAGCAGCCCCCTAAACAGGGAGGGCACTGAAGCTTTCTTT.

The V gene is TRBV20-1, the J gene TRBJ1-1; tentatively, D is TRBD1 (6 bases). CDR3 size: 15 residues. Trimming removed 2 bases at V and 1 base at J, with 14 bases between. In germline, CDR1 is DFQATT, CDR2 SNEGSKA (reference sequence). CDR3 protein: CSARPPGQQNTEAFF. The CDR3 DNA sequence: TGCAGTGCTAGACCACCGGGACAACAGAACACTGAAGCTTTCTTT.

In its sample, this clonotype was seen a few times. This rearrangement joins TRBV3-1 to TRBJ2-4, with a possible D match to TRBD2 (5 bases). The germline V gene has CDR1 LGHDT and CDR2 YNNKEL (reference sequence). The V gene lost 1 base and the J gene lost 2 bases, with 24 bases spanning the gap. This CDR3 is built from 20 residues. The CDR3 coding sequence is TGTGCCAGCAGCCAAGGGCTGGGCGGGTCCGGGTCCGTAACCAAAAACATTCAGTACTTC. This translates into CASSQGLGGSGSVTKNIQYF.

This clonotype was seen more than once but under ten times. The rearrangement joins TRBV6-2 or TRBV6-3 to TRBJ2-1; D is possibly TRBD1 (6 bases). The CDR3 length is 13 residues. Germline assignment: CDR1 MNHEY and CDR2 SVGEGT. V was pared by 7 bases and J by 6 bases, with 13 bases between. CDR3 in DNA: TGTGCCAGCACGTGGGGGCCAGCCAATGAGCAGTTCTTC. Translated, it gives CASTWGPANEQFF.

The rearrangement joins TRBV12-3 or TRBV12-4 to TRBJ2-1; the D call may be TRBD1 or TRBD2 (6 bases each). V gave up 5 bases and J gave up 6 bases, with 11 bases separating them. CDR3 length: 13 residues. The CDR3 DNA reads TGTGCCAGCAGTGGAGGGGGTGGCAATGAGCAGTTCTTC. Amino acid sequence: CASSGGGGNEQFF.

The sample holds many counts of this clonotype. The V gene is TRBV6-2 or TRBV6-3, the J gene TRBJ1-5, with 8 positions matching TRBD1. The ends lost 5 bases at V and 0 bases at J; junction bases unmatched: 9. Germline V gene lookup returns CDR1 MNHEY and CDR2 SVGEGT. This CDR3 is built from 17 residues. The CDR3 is CASSPTGTGPSNQPQHF. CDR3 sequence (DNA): TGTGCCAGCAGTCCGACCGGGACAGGACCTAGCAATCAGCCCCAGCATTTT.

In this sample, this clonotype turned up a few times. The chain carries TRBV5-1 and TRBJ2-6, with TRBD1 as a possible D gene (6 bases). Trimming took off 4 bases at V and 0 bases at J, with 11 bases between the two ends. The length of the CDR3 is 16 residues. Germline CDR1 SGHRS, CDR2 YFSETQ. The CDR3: CASSETGRSGANVLTF. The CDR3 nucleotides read TGCGCCAGCAGCGAGACAGGTCGCTCTGGGGCCAACGTCCTGACTTTC.

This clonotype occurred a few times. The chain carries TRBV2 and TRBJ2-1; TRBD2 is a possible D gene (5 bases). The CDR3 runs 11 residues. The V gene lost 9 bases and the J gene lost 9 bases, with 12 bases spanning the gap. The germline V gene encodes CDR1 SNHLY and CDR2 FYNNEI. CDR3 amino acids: CASQAEGEQFF. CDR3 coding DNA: TGTGCCAGTCAGGCCGAGGGTGAGCAGTTCTTC.

The CDR3 loop reads CASSLVGAGYGYTF. In nucleotides, the CDR3 is TGTGCCAGCAGCTTAGTAGGGGCTGGTTATGGCTACACCTTC. The V and J genes are TRBV13 and TRBJ1-2; D perhaps matches TRBD1 (5 bases). The V gene's germline CDR1 is PRHDT and CDR2 FYEKMQ (reference sequence). The CDR3 contains 14 residues. Trimming pared 1 base from V and 5 bases from J, leaving 11 bases between. Full variable domain (missing parts from reference TRBV13 and TRBJ1-2): AAGVIQSPRHLIKEKRETATLKCYPIPRHDTVYWYQQGPGQDPQFLISFYEKMQSDKGSIPDRFSAQQFSDYHSELNMSSLELGDSALYFCASSLVGAGYGYTFGSGTRLTVV.

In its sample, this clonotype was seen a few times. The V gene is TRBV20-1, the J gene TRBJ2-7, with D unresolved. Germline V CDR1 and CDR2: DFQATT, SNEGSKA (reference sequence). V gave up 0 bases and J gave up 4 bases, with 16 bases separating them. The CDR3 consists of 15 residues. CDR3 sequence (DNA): TGCAGTGCTAGAGATTGGGCAATTGACGGGTACGAGCAGTACTTC. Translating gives CSARDWAIDGYEQYF.

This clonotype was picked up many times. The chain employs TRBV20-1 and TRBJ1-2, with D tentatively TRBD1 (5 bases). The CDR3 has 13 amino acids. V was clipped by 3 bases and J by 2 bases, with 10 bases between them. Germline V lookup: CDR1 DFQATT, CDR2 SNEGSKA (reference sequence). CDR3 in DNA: TGCAGTGCTAGTCGGGGGGTAAACTATGGCTACACCTTC. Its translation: CSASRGVNYGYTF.

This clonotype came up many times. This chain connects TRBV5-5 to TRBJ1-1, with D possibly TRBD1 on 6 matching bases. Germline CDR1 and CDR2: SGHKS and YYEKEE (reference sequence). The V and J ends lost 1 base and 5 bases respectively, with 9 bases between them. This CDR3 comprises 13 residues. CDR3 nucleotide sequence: TGTGCCAGCAGCTTGTGGGGGCTAACTGAAGCTTTCTTT. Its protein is CASSLWGLTEAFF.

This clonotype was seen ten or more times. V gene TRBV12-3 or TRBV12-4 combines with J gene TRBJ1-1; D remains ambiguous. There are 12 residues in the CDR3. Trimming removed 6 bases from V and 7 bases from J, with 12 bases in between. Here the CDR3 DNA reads TGTGCCAGCAGCCTAGATTCTTTTGAAGCTTTCTTT. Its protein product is CASSLDSFEAFF.

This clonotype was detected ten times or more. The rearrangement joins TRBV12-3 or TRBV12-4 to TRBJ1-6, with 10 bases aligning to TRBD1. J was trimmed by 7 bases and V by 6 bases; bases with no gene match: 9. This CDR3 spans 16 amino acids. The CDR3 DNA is TGTGCCAGCAGCCAAGACCGGACAGGGGGGAATTCACCCCTCCACTTT. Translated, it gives CASSQDRTGGNSPLHF.

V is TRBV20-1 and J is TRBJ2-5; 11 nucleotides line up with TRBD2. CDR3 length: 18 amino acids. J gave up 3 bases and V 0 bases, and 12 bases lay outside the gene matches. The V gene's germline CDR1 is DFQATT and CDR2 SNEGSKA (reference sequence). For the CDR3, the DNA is TGCAGTGCTAGAGATTTTAGGAGTAGCGGGGGGGTAAAAGAGACCCAGTACTTC. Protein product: CSARDFRSSGGVKETQYF.

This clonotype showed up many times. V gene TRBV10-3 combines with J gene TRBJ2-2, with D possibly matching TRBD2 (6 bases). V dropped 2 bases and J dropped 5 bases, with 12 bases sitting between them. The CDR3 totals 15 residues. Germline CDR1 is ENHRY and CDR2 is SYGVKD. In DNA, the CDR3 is TGTGCCATCAGTGAGGGGCTAGCGCTAACCGGGGAGCTGTTTTTT. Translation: CAISEGLALTGELFF.

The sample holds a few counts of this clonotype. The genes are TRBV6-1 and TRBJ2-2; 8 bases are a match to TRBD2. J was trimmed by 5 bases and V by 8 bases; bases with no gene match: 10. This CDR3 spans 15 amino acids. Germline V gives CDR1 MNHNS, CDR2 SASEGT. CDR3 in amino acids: CASRPGRERTGELFF. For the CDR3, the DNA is TGTGCCAGCCGTCCCGGGAGGGAGAGAACCGGGGAGCTGTTTTTT.

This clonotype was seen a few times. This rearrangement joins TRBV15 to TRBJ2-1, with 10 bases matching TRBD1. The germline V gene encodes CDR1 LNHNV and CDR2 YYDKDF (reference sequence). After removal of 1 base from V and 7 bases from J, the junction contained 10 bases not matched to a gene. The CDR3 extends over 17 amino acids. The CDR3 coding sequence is TGTGCCACCAGCAGAGCGGCCGGACAGGGGGATCCTAATGAGCAGTTCTTC. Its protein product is CATSRAAGQGDPNEQFF.